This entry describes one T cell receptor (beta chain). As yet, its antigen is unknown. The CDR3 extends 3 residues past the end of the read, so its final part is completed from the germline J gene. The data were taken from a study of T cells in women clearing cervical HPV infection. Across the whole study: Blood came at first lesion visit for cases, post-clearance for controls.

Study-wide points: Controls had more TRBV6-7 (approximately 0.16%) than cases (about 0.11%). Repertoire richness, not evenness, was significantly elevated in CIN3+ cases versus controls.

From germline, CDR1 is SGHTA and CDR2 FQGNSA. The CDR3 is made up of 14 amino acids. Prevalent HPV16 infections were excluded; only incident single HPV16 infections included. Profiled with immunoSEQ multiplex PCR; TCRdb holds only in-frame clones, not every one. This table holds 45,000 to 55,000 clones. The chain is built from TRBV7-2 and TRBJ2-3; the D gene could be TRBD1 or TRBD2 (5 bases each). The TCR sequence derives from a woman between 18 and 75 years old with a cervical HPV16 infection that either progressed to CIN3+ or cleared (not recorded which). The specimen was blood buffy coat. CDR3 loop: CASSFQGLGETQYF. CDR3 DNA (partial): TGTGCCAGCAGCTTTCAGGGATTGGGAGAGACG.